The 22 T cell receptor beta chains listed next were all sequenced from one sample in a study of cytomegalovirus exposure and HLA in healthy donors. Use of 60 Vbeta and 13 Jbeta primers characterized the PCR. The method was immunoSEQ multiplex PCR; TCRdb's version includes in-frame clones alone and lacks a portion of them. This sample carries 55,000 or so clones, with 12% going to the ten biggest clones. The sample consisted of PBMCs. The receptors come from a woman in her 30s in good health and CMV-seropositive.

The gene calls are TRBV10-3 and TRBJ2-7; 9 nucleotides match TRBD1. The V gene end was trimmed by 4 bases and the J gene end by 5 bases; junction bases not matched to a gene: 6. The CDR3 runs to 14 residues. CDR1 ENHRY and CDR2 SYGVKD come from the germline V gene. The CDR3 region has the DNA TGTGCCATCAGTGGGGGGACAGGGAGGGACGAGCAGTACTTC. This encodes CAISGGTGRDEQYF.

The chain carries TRBV4-1 and TRBJ2-1, with TRBD1 identical over 8 bases. The CDR3 contains 17 residues. The V gene end was trimmed by 0 bases and the J gene end by 4 bases; junction bases not matched to a gene: 8. The germline gives CDR1 MGHRA, CDR2 YSYEKL. The CDR3 loop reads CASSQDIGTGLYNEQFF. Here the CDR3 DNA reads TGCGCCAGCAGCCAAGATATTGGGACAGGCTTGTACAATGAGCAGTTCTTC.

V gene TRBV18 combines with J gene TRBJ1-4; no firm D call. The length of the CDR3 is 13 residues. From germline, CDR1 is KGHSH and CDR2 LQKENI. Deletions cut 2 bases from V and 7 bases from J, with 8 bases between. CDR3: CASSPMAGEKLFF. As DNA, the CDR3 is TGTGCCAGCTCACCAATGGCAGGTGAAAAACTGTTTTTT. Full variable domain (missing parts from reference TRBV18 and TRBJ1-4): NAGVMQNPRHLVRRRGQEARLRCSPMKGHSHVYWYRQLPEEGLKFMVYLQKENIIDESGMPKERFSAEFPKEGPSILRIQQVVRGDSAAYFCASSPMAGEKLFFGSGTQLSVL.

The chain carries TRBV6-5 and TRBJ2-2; 8 bases match TRBD1. Germline assignment: CDR1 MNHEY and CDR2 SVGAGI. V shed 2 bases, J shed 5 bases, and the junction held 4 bases outside the gene matches. CDR3 size: 15 residues. The CDR3 DNA sequence: TGTGCCAGCAGTTACGACAGGGGAGGAACCGGGGAGCTGTTTTTT. Its protein is CASSYDRGGTGELFF.

The chain carries TRBV7-9 and TRBJ2-7; possible D gene TRBD2, 6 bases. The CDR3 spans 17 residues. CDR1 and CDR2 from the germline V gene are SEHNR and FQNEAQ (reference sequence). With 1 base removed from V and 3 bases from J, the gap between germline ends came to 19 bases. DNA for the CDR3: TGTGCCAGCAGCTTAGGACACGGGGGAGTCCCTTACTACGAGCAGTACTTC. It translates to CASSLGHGGVPYYEQYF.

V and J are TRBV7-9 and TRBJ2-7, with 10 nucleotides matching TRBD1. CDR1 and CDR2 (germline): SEHNR, FQNEAQ (reference sequence). The CDR3 consists of 13 residues. The ends lost 5 bases at V and 3 bases at J; junction bases unmatched: 1. The CDR3 region is CASSRTGGYEQYF. As DNA, the CDR3 is TGTGCCAGCAGCCGGACAGGGGGCTACGAGCAGTACTTC.

In DNA form, the CDR3 reads TGTGCCAGCTCACCGGGACACGCTAATGAAAAACTGTTTTTT. This codes for CASSPGHANEKLFF. This chain links TRBV18 with TRBJ1-4; tentative D call: TRBD1 (6 bases). Looked up from germline, CDR1 is KGHSH and CDR2 is LQKENI. The CDR3 consists of 14 residues. V lost 3 bases and J 3 bases, leaving 8 bases between the germline ends.

This chain joins TRBV18 and TRBJ2-5; 13 positions match TRBD2. Germline trimming cut 3 bases from V and 4 bases from J; bases unmatched to any gene: 11. This CDR3 region has 18 residues. The germline V gene encodes CDR1 KGHSH and CDR2 LQKENI. The CDR3 loop reads CASSPPPGTSGEVETQYF. DNA for the CDR3: TGTGCCAGCTCACCTCCACCCGGGACTAGCGGGGAAGTAGAGACCCAGTACTTC.

The V gene is TRBV5-1, the J gene TRBJ1-6, with 7 bases identical to TRBD1. The CDR3 has 16 amino acids. Trimming cost V 0 bases and J 7 bases; bases outside gene matches: 7. Per germline, CDR1 SGHRS and CDR2 YFSETQ. For the CDR3, the DNA is TGCGCCAGCAGCTTGGAGAGACAGGGACTCAATTCACCCCTCCACTTT. This encodes CASSLERQGLNSPLHF.

The gene calls are TRBV19 and TRBJ1-6, with D unclear. V gave up 3 bases and J gave up 9 bases, with 9 bases separating them. Germline V gives CDR1 LNHDA, CDR2 SQIVND (reference sequence). The CDR3 runs 13 residues. The CDR3 is CASSMREVSPLHF. In nucleotides, the CDR3 is TGTGCCAGTAGTATGCGAGAGGTTTCACCCCTCCACTTT.

The gene calls are TRBV5-6 and TRBJ2-2; 8 bases map to TRBD2. Germline V gives CDR1 SGHDT, CDR2 YYEEEE. Trimming removed 1 base from V and 5 bases from J; junction bases left unmatched: 4. There are 15 residues in the CDR3. The CDR3 region has the DNA TGTGCCAGCAGCTTGCAACTAGCGGAGACCGGGGAGCTGTTTTTT. It is translated as CASSLQLAETGELFF.

V is TRBV4-1 and J is TRBJ2-7, with TRBD2 identical over 8 bases. The V segment lost 4 bases and the J segment 2 bases; nucleotides outside the gene matches: 4. Germline CDR1 and CDR2: MGHRA and YSYEKL. The CDR3 is 14 amino acids. CDR3 in amino acids: CASSRPGLAYEQYF. CDR3 DNA: TGCGCCAGCAGCCGCCCGGGACTAGCCTACGAGCAGTACTTC.

This sequence joins TRBV4-1 and TRBJ2-1; 7 bases map to TRBD2. Germline trimming cut 5 bases from V and 4 bases from J; bases unmatched to any gene: 8. The germline V gene has CDR1 MGHRA and CDR2 YSYEKL. This CDR3 is 15 amino acids long. CDR3 nucleotides: TGCGCCAGCAGCTACCGGGACTACCAATACAATGAGCAGTTCTTC. Protein: CASSYRDYQYNEQFF.

The chain links TRBV5-8 to TRBJ2-7; D gene ambiguous. Germline values: CDR1 SGHTS, CDR2 YDEGEE. Between the trimmed V and J ends, which lost 4 bases and 4 bases, there was a span of 6 bases. CDR3 length equals 11 residues. CDR3 residues: CASSPLYEQYF. CDR3 in DNA: TGTGCCAGCAGCCCCTTGTACGAGCAGTACTTC.

The CDR3 here is CASSERTFPYEQYF. The CDR3 region has the DNA TGTGCCAGCAGTGAAAGGACATTTCCCTACGAGCAGTACTTC. The rearrangement uses TRBV2 and TRBJ2-7, with D possibly matching TRBD1 (5 bases). The CDR3 is 14 residues long. Trimming took 2 bases from V and 2 from J, leaving 10 bases between them. The germline gives CDR1 SNHLY, CDR2 FYNNEI.

This chain joins TRBV5-1 and TRBJ2-1; 16 positions match TRBD2. J lost 6 bases, V lost 3 bases, and 3 bases had no gene match. The CDR3 runs 16 residues. Germline V gene sequence: CDR1 SGHRS, CDR2 YFSETQ. CDR3 DNA: TGCGCCAGCAGCTCGGGACTAGCGGGAGGGGCCAATGAGCAGTTCTTC. It encodes CASSSGLAGGANEQFF.

The chain joins TRBV19 to TRBJ2-1; 12 bases map to TRBD1. The CDR3 contains 12 residues. Per germline, CDR1 LNHDA and CDR2 SQIVND (reference sequence). In DNA, the CDR3 is TGTTCTTCGGGACAGGGGGCGGGTGAGCAGTTCTTC. Amino acid sequence: CSSGQGAGEQFF.

Regarding this clone: This CDR3 is missing its conserved last phenylalanine or tryptophan, likely due to a read error. The DNA is omitted, as the CDR3 cannot be located on it reliably, and the CDR3 follows TCRdb's listing. CDR3 protein: CASSAETSGSNP. This chain links TRBV6-1 with TRBJ2-7; the table names TRBD2, a call not compared with the DNA. The CDR3 extends over 12 residues, inclusive of both ends. From germline, CDR1 is MNHNS and CDR2 SASEGT.

The chain joins TRBV15 to TRBJ2-3, with a tentative D call TRBD2 (5 bases). Trimming pared 6 bases from V and 6 bases from J, leaving 10 bases between. Germline lookup yields CDR1 LNHNV and CDR2 YYDKDF (reference sequence). The CDR3 is made up of 12 amino acids. The CDR3 protein is CATRSRGDTQYF. The CDR3 DNA sequence: TGTGCCACCAGAAGTCGAGGGGATACGCAGTATTTT.

The J gene is TRBJ1-1, the V gene TRBV9, with D possibly TRBD1 on 6 matching bases. The CDR3 contains 14 residues. V lost 0 bases and J lost 1, with 7 bases in between. Germline loops: CDR1 SGDLS, CDR2 YYNGEE. This CDR3 reads CASSVGTANTEAFF. Written as DNA, the CDR3 is TGTGCCAGCAGCGTAGGGACAGCGAACACTGAAGCTTTCTTT.

The rearrangement links TRBV4-1 to TRBJ1-5, with D hard to call. The CDR3 is 14 amino acids. Germline-derived CDR1 and CDR2 are MGHRA and YSYEKL. Between the trimmed V and J ends, which lost 0 bases and 6 bases, there was a span of 9 bases. The CDR3 loop reads CASSQEEGFQPQHF. DNA of the CDR3: TGCGCCAGCAGCCAAGAGGAGGGTTTTCAGCCCCAGCATTTT.

The CDR3 bases are TGTGCCTGGAACGGTTTCGGGGATCCCTATAATTCACCCCTCCACTTT. This codes for CAWNGFGDPYNSPLHF. The chain combines TRBV30 with TRBJ1-6; D gene uncertain. The V and J ends lost 4 bases and 2 bases respectively, with 15 bases between them. The germline gives CDR1 GTSNPN, CDR2 SVGIG (reference sequence). CDR3 size: 16 residues. The complete variable domain, with remaining parts taken from reference TRBV30 and TRBJ1-6, reads SQTIHQWPATLVQPVGSPLSLECTVEGTSNPNLYWYRQAAGRGLQLLFYSVGIGQISSEVPQNLSASRPQDRQFILSSKKLLLSDSGFYLCAWNGFGDPYNSPLHFGNGTRLTVT.